This T cell receptor beta chain was sequenced for a study of blood T cells in healthy people across ages. A second PCR, run for about 7 to 11 cycles, used a sample-barcoded 5' primer plus a J-beta primer mix. From the 5' RACE reads, TCRdb called clonotypes with MiXCR, one entry per CDR3 protein. The table lists 600,000 to 800,000 distinct CDR3 sequences, around 21% of them singletons. Findings of the study overall: The study found more naive CD4+ cells and higher diversity in long-lived than aged donors. TCR beta diversity per million T cells fell roughly linearly with age. Unsorted PBMC material precluded a definitive naive versus antigen-experienced comparison.

Isolation per sample recovered at least 6 million PBMCs. This clonotype appeared a few times. The antigen is not known. The germline gives CDR1 SGHVS, CDR2 FQNEAQ. With 4 bases clipped from V and 8 bases from J, the junction kept 8 bases outside the gene matches. CDR3 length equals 16 residues. The TCR sequence derives from a man aged 65-85 years in good health. The source material was blood. This chain uses TRBV7-8 with TRBJ2-1; 13 bases fit TRBD2. CDR3 region: CASSSQLAGGPYEQFF. As DNA, the CDR3 is TGTGCCAGCAGCTCCCAACTAGCGGGAGGGCCCTATGAGCAGTTCTTC.